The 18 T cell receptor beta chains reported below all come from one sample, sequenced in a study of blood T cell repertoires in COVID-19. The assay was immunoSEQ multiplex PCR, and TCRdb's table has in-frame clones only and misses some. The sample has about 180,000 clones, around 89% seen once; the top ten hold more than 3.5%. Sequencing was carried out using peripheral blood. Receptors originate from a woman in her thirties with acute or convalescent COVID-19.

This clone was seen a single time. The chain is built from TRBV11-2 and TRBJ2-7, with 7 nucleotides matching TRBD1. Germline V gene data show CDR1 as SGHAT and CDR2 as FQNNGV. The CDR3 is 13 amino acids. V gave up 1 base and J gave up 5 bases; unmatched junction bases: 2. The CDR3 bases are TGTGCCAGCAGCTTAGCCGGGACAGACGAGCAGTACTTC. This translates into CASSLAGTDEQYF.

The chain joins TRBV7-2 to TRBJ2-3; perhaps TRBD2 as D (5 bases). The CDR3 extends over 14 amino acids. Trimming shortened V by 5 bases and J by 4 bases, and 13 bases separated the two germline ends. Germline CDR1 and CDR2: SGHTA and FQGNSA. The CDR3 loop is CASSDQRSPDTQYF. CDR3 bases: TGTGCCAGCAGCGATCAGCGGTCCCCAGATACGCAGTATTTT.

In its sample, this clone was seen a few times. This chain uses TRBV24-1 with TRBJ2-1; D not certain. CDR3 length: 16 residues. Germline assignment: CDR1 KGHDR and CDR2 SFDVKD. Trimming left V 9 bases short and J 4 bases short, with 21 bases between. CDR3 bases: TGTGCCACCCAAGCACCCGGGTTTGCGGCATACAATGAGCAGTTCTTC. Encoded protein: CATQAPGFAAYNEQFF.

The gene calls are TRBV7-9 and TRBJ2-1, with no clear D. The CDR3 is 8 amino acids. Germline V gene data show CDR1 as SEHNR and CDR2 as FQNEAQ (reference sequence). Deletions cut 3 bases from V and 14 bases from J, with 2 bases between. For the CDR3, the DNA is TGTGCCAGCAGCTTCGAGTTCTTC. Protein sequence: CASSFEFF.

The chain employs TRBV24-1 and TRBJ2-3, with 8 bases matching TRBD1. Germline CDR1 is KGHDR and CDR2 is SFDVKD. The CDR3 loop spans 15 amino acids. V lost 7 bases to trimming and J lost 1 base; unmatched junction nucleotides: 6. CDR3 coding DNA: TGTGCCACCAGCTTCCCGGGACAGGGCACAGATACGCAGTATTTT. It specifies CATSFPGQGTDTQYF.

The CDR3 region is CASSSLSGRAGQYF. CDR3 DNA sequence: TGTGCCAGCAGTTCCCTCAGCGGGAGGGCCGGGCAGTACTTC. The J gene is TRBJ2-7, the V gene TRBV28, with TRBD2 matching over 10 bases. The V segment lost 4 bases and the J segment 9 bases; nucleotides outside the gene matches: 9. The CDR3 totals 14 residues. CDR1 is MDHEN and CDR2 is SYDVKM in the germline V gene.

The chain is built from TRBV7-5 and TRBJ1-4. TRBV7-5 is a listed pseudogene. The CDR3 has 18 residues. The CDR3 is CARSLGPGLRATNEKLFF. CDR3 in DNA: TGTGCCAGAAGCTTAGGACCGGGACTCCGAGCAACTAATGAAAAACTGTTTTTT.

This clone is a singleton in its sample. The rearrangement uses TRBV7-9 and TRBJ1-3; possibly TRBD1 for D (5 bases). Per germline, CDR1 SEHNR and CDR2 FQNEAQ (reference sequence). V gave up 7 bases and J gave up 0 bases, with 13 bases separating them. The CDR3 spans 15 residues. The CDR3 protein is CASTKGPFSGNTIYF. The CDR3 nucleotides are TGTGCCAGCACCAAGGGGCCATTCTCTGGAAACACCATATATTTT.

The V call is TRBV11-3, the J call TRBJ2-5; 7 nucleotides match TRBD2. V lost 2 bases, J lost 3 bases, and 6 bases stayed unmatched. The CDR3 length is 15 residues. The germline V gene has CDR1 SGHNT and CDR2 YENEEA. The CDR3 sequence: CASSLKTGGEETQYF. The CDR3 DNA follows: TGTGCCAGCAGCTTAAAGACGGGAGGCGAAGAGACCCAGTACTTC.

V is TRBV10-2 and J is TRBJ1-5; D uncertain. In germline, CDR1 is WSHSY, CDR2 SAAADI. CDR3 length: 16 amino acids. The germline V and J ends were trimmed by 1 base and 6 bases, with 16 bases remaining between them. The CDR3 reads CASSEWMGVGGQPQHF. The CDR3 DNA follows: TGCGCCAGCAGTGAGTGGATGGGCGTCGGAGGTCAGCCCCAGCATTTT.

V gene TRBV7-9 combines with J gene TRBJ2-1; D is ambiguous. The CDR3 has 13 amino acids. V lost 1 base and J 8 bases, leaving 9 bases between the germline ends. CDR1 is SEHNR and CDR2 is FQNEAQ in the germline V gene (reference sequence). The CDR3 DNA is TGTGCCAGCAGCTTAGTGAGTACGGATGAGCAGTTCTTC. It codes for CASSLVSTDEQFF.

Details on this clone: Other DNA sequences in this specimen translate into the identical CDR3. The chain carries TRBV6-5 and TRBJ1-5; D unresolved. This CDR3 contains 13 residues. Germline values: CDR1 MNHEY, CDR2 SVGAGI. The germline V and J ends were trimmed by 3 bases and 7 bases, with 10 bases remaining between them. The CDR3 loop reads CASSYGRGQPQHF. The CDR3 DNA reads TGTGCCAGCAGTTATGGCAGAGGCCAGCCCCAGCATTTT.

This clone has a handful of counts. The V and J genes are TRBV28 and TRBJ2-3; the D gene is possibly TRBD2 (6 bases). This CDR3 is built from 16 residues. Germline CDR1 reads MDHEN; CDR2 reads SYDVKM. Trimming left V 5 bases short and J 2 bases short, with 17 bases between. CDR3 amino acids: CASSRLGGPITDTQYF. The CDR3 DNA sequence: TGTGCCAGCAGTCGACTAGGAGGGCCAATCACAGATACGCAGTATTTT.

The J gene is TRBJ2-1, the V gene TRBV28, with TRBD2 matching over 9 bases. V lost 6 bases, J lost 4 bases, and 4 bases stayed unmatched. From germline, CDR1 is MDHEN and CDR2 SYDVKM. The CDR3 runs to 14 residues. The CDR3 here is CASRTSGRYNEQFF. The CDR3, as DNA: TGTGCCAGCAGGACTAGCGGACGATACAATGAGCAGTTCTTC.

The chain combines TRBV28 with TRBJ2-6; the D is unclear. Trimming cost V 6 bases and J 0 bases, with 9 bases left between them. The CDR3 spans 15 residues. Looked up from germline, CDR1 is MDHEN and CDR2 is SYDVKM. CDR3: CASRQTDSGANVLTF. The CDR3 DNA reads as TGTGCCAGCAGGCAAACAGACTCTGGGGCCAACGTCCTGACTTTC.

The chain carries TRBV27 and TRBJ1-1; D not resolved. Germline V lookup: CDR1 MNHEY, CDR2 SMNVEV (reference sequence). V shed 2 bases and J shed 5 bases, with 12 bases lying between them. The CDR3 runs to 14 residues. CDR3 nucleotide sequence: TGTGCCAGCAGTTTAGTAGCTACCGGTACTGAAGCTTTCTTT. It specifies CASSLVATGTEAFF.

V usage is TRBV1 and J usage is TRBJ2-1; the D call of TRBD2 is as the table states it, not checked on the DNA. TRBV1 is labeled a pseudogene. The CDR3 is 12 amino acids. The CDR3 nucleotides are TGCACCGTCCTGCGGTCCCACAATGAGCAGTTCTTC. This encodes CTVLRSHNEQFF.

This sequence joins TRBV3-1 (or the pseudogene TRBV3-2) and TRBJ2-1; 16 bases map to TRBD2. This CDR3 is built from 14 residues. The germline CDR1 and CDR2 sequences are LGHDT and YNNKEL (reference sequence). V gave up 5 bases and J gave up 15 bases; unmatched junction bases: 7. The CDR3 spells CASSLGLAGGPLFF. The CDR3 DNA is TGTGCCAGCAGCTTGGGACTAGCGGGAGGGCCTCTGTTCTTC.